The sequence of this TCR beta chain was determined in a study of T cell responses to AZD1222 COVID-19 vaccine. TCRdb's copy holds only in-frame clones and misses some; the assay was immunoSEQ multiplex PCR. The sample lists approximately 94,000 clones, about 87% occurring once. Findings and limits, study-wide: Among those given AZD1222, only five to seven were seropositive at baseline. Compared with day 0, the breadth and depth of the Spike-specific TCR repertoire rose significantly after two doses of AZD1222.

A remark on this clone: Its specificity is not known.

Germline CDR1 reads SGHTA; CDR2 reads FQGNSA. The CDR3 totals 14 residues. Trimming cost V 3 bases and J 6 bases, with 15 bases left between them. The material sequenced was peripheral blood, taken on day 0 of AZD1222 vaccination. The chain recombines TRBV7-2 with TRBJ2-7; possible D gene TRBD1, 6 bases. This TCR was sampled from an adult in good health. The CDR3 DNA sequence: TGTGCCAGCAGCTTGGATACCGTAGGGGGCGAGCAGTACTTC. Amino acids: CASSLDTVGGEQYF. The whole variable domain, filled in from reference TRBV7-2 and TRBJ2-7, reads GAGVSQSPSNKVTEKGKDVELRCDPISGHTALYWYRQSLGQGLEFLIYFQGNSAPDKSGLPSDRFSAERTGGSVSTLTIQRTQQEDSAVYLCASSLDTVGGEQYFGPGTRLTVT.